This T cell receptor beta chain was obtained from a study of shared clonotypes between healthy human individuals. Study-wide results and caveats: A small donor pool kept down the genetic and exposure-history diversity that was represented.

The length of the CDR3 is 14 residues. V dropped 0 bases and J dropped 0 bases, with 6 bases sitting between them. Germline CDR1 is SNHLY and CDR2 is FYNNEI. Data came from immunoSEQ multiplex PCR; TCRdb stores just in-frame clones and leaves some out. The data hold 1,400,000 or so clones, with 98% to 99% observed a single time. This clone was picked up one time. Its antigen is still unknown. This specimen includes other DNA sequences encoding the same CDR3. Sequencing used naive CD4+ T cells sorted from blood. Subset noted: CD45RA+ positively selected. J is TRBJ2-7 and V is TRBV2; D may be TRBD1 or TRBD2 (5 bases each). The TCR was taken from a man between 25 and 39 years old in good health. CDR3: CASSEARGSYEQYF. CDR3 DNA: TGTGCCAGCAGTGAAGCGAGGGGCTCCTACGAGCAGTACTTC.